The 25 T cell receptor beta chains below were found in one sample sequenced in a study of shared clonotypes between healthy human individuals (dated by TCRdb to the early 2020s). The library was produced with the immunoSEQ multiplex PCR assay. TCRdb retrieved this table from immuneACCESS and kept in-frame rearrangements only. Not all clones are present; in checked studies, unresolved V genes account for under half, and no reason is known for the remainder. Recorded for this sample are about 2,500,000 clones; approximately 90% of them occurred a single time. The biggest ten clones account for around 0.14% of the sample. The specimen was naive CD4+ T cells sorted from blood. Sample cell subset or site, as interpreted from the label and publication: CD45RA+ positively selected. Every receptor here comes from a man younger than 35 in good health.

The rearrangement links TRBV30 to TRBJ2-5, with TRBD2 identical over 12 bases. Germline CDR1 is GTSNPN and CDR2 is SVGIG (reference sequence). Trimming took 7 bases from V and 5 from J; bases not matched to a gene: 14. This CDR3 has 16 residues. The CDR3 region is CAFIRDLTSGGETQYF. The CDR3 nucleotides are TGTGCCTTCATCCGGGACCTCACTAGCGGGGGGGAGACCCAGTACTTC.

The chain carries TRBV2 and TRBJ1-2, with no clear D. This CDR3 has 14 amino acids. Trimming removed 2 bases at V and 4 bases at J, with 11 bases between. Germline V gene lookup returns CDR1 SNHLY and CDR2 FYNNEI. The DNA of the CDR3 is TGTGCCAGCAGTGAAACGGCACCCGTCTATGGCTACACCTTC. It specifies CASSETAPVYGYTF.

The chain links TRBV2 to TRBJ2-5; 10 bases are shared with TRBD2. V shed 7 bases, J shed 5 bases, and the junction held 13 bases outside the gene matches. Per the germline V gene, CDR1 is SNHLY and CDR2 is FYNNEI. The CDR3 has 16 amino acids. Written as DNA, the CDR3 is TGTGCCAGCACCAAAGGGACTAGCGACCTCGGGGAGACCCAGTACTTC. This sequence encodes CASTKGTSDLGETQYF.

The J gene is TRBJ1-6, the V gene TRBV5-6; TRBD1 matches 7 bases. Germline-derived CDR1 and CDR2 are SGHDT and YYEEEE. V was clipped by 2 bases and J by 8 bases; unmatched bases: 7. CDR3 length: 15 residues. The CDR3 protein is CASSFLTGLDSPLHF. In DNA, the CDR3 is TGTGCCAGCAGCTTTTTGACAGGGTTGGATTCACCCCTCCACTTT.

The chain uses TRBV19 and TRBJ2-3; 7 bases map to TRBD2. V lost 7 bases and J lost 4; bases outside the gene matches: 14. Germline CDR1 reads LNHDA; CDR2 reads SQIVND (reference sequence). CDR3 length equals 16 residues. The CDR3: CASKRGGMELPDTQYF. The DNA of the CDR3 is TGTGCCAGTAAACGGGGAGGGATGGAGTTGCCAGATACGCAGTATTTT.

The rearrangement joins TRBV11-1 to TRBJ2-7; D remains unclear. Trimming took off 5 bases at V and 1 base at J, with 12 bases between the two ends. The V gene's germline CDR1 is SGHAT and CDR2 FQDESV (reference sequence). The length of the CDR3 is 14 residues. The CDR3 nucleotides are TGTGCCAGCAGCAAGCCGGGCCTTTCCTACGAGCAGTACTTC. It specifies CASSKPGLSYEQYF. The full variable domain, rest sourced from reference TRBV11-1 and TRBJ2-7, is EAEVAQSPRYKITEKSQAVAFWCDPISGHATLYWYRQILGQGPELLVQFQDESVVDDSQLPKDRFSAERLKGVDSTLKIQPAELGDSAMYLCASSKPGLSYEQYFGPGTRLTVT.

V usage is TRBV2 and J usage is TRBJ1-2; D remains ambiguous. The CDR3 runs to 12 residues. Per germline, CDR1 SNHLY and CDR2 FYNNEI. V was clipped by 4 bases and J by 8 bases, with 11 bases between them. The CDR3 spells CASSVQSKGYTF. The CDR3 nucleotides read TGTGCCAGCAGTGTTCAGTCAAAAGGCTACACCTTC.

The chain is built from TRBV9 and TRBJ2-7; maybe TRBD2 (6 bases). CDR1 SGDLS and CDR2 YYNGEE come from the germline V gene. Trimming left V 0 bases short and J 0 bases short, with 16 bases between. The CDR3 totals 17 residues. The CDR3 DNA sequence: TGTGCCAGCAGCGTAGGTCTTCGGGACTCCTACTCCTACGAGCAGTACTTC. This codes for CASSVGLRDSYSYEQYF.

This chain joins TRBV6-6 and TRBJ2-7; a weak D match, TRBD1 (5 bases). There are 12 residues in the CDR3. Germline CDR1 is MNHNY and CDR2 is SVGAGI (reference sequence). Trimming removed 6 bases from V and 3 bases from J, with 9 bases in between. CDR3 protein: CASSQQGYEQYF. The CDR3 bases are TGTGCCAGCAGCCAGCAGGGCTACGAGCAGTACTTC.

CDR3 loop: CASTPGTGNTIYF. CDR3 DNA: TGTGCCAGCACCCCAGGGACTGGAAACACCATATATTTT. The V and J genes are TRBV6-5 and TRBJ1-3, with D possibly being TRBD1 (5 bases). Germline V gene lookup returns CDR1 MNHEY and CDR2 SVGAGI. V was clipped by 7 bases and J by 2 bases, with 9 bases between them. The CDR3 runs 13 residues.

The CDR3 here is CASKVQAAGNEKLFF. The CDR3 nucleotides are TGTGCCAGCAAGGTCCAGGCGGCGGGTAATGAAAAACTGTTTTTT. The chain has TRBV2 and TRBJ1-4; D gene uncertain. The CDR3 covers 15 residues. Trimming left V 7 bases short and J 4 bases short, with 16 bases between. Germline assignment: CDR1 SNHLY and CDR2 FYNNEI.

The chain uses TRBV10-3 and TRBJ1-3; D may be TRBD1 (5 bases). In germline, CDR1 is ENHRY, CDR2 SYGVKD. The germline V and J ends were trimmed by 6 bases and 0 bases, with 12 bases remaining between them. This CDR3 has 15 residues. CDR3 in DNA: TGTGCCATCAGACCGGGGGAGAGCTCTGGAAACACCATATATTTT. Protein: CAIRPGESSGNTIYF.

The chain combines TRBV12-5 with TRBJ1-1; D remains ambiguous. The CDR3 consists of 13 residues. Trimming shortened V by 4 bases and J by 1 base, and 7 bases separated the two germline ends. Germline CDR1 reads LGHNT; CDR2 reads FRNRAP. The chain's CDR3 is CASGWSTNTEAFF. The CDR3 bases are TGTGCTAGTGGTTGGAGTACGAACACTGAAGCTTTCTTT. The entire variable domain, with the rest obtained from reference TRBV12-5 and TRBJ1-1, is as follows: DARVTQTPRHKVTEMGQEVTMRCQPILGHNTVFWYRQTMMQGLELLAYFRNRAPLDDSGMPKDRFSAEMPDATLATLKIQPSEPRDSAVYFCASGWSTNTEAFFGQGTRLTVV.

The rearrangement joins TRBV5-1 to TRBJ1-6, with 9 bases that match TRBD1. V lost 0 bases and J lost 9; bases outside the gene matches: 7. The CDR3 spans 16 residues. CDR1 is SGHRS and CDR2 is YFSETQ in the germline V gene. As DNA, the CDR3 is TGCGCCAGCAGCTTGGATTCGGGACAGGGTATTTCACCCCTCCACTTT. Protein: CASSLDSGQGISPLHF.

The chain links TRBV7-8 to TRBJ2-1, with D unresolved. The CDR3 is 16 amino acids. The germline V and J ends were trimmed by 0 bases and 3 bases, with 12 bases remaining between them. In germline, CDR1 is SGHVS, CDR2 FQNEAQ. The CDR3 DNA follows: TGTGCCAGCAGCTTAGCAGTGGGCACTGACTACAATGAGCAGTTCTTC. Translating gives CASSLAVGTDYNEQFF.

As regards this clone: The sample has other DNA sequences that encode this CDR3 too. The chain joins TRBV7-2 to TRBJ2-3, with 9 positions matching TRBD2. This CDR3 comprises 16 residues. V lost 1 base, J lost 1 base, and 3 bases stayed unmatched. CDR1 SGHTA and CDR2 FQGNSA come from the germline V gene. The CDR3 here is CASSLGQRGGTDTQYF. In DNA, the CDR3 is TGTGCCAGCAGCTTAGGCCAGCGGGGGGGCACAGATACGCAGTATTTT.

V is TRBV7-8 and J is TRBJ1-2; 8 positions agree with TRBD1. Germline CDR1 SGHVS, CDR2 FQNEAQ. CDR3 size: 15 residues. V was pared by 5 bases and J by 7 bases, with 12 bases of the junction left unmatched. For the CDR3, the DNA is TGTGCCAGCAGCGAGCCCCAAACAGGGGGGGGTGGCTACACCTTC. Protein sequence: CASSEPQTGGGGYTF.

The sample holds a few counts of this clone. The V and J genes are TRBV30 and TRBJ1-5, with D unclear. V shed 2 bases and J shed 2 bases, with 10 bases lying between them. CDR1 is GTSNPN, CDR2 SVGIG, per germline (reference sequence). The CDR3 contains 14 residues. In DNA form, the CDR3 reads TGTGCCTGGAGTTCCGACTTTCGCAATCAGCCCCAGCATTTT. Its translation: CAWSSDFRNQPQHF.

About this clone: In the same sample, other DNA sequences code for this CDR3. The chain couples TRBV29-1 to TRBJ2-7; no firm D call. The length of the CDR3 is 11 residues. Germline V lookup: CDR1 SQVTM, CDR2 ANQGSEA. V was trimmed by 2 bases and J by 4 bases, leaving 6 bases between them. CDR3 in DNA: TGCAGCGTTGAAAACAGTTACGAGCAGTACTTC. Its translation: CSVENSYEQYF.

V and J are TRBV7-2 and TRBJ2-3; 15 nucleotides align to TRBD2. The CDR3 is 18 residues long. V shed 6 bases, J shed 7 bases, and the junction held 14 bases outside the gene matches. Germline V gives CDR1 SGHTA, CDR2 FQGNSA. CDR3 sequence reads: CASSPGLAGGPSAHTQYF. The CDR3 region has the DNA TGTGCCAGCAGTCCCGGACTAGCGGGGGGGCCGTCCGCCCATACGCAGTATTTT.

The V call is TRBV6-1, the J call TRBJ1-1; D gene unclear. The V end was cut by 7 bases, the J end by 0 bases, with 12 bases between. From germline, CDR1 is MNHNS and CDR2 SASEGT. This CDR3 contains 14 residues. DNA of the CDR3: TGTGCCAGCACCGGACTCGGGATGAACACTGAAGCTTTCTTT. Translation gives CASTGLGMNTEAFF.

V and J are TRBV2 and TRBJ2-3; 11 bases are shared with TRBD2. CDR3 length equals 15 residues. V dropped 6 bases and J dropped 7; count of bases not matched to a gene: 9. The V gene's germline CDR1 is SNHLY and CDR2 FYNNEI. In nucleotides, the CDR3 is TGTGCCAGCAGCCTGACTAGCGGGGATCGCAATACGCAGTATTTT. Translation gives CASSLTSGDRNTQYF.

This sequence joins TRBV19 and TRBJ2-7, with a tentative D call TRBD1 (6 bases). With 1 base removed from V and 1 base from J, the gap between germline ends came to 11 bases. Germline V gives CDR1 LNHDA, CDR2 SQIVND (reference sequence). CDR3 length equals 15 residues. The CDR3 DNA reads TGTGCCAGTAGTATAGTCCAGGGGCCTTCCTACGAGCAGTACTTC. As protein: CASSIVQGPSYEQYF.

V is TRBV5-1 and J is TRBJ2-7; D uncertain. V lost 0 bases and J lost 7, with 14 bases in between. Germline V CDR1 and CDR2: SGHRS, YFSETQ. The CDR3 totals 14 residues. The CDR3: CASSLEAHLGEQYF. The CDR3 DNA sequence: TGCGCCAGCAGCTTGGAGGCGCACCTTGGGGAGCAGTACTTC.

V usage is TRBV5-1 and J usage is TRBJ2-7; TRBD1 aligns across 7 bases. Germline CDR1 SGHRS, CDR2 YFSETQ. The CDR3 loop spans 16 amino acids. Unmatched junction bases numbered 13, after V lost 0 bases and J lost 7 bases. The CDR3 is CASSLGQGRASGEQYF. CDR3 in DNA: TGCGCCAGCAGCTTGGGACAGGGAAGAGCATCGGGTGAGCAGTACTTC.